This TCR beta chain was profiled in a study of cytomegalovirus exposure and HLA in healthy donors. Concerning this clone itself: What it binds is not known.

Findings of the study overall: The tendency of first-cohort TCR clusters to co-occur in the 120 or so validation repertoires emerged from a later analysis. TCR sequences were mostly rare, though some public TCRs occurred in many donors. The study listed roughly 150 cytomegalovirus-associated TCR beta chains.

CDR3 length equals 17 residues. Germline V gene data show CDR1 as SGHRS and CDR2 as YFSETQ. The trim removed 2 bases at V and 1 base at J, leaving 10 bases unmatched. Measured with immunoSEQ multiplex PCR; TCRdb has only the in-frame clones, and not every one. The sample includes roughly 350,000 clones, roughly 90% of them seen just once. The J gene is TRBJ2-3, the V gene TRBV5-1, with 7 bases matching TRBD2. Input material: PBMCs. This receptor was obtained from a woman in her late teens or twenties in good health and CMV-seronegative. In DNA, the CDR3 is TGCGCCAGCAGCTTTGGACGCGGGAGTTGGGGCACAGATACGCAGTATTTT. As protein: CASSFGRGSWGTDTQYF.